These T cell receptor beta chains were read from a single sample in a study of shared T cell receptors in the human thymus. Repertoires were generated with immunoSEQ multiplex PCR, while TCRdb's copy carries only in-frame clones and drops some. The sample yields 700,000 or so clones, roughly 88% seen once. Separately, the same data were catalogued under a study of human thymus T cells.

The sample was thymocytes. These receptors all stem from a girl under three years old with a congenital heart defect. CDR3s include the opening cysteine and the closing phenylalanine or tryptophan. D genes are given only for firm matches. Clone size is given for some rows only: seen once, a few or many times, or a class if the clone is expanded.

V gene: TRBV28
D gene: .
clone size: .
J gene: TRBJ1-2
CDR3 protein: CASKPREVWNYGYTF
CDR3 DNA: TGTGCCAGCAAGCCCAGGGAGGTCTGGAACTATGGCTACACCTTC

V gene: TRBV11-2
D gene: .
clone size: once
J gene: TRBJ2-7
CDR3 protein: CASSLPTGSYEQYF
CDR3 DNA: TGTGCCAGCAGCTTACCGACCGGGAGCTACGAGCAGTACTTC

V gene: TRBV7-8
D gene: .
clone size: .
J gene: TRBJ2-7
CDR3 protein: CASSLTEQYAYEQYF
CDR3 DNA: TGTGCCAGCAGCTTAACGGAACAGTACGCCTACGAGCAGTACTTC

V gene: TRBV10-3
D gene: TRBD2
clone size: .
J gene: TRBJ2-3
CDR3 protein: CAISEGTSGGDLPSTDTQYF
CDR3 DNA: TGTGCCATCAGTGAGGGGACTAGCGGGGGTGACTTGCCTAGCACAGATACGCAGTATTTT

V gene: TRBV10-3
D gene: .
clone size: .
J gene: TRBJ2-7
CDR3 protein: CAISEPHLLRGLSYEQYF
CDR3 DNA: TGTGCCATCAGTGAGCCTCACTTACTGCGGGGGCTCTCCTACGAGCAGTACTTC

V gene: TRBV27
D gene: .
clone size: .
J gene: TRBJ1-1
CDR3 protein: CASSSYPLDSRGEAFF
CDR3 DNA: TGTGCCAGCAGTTCCTACCCATTGGACTCTCGAGGTGAAGCTTTCTTT

V gene: TRBV2
D gene: TRBD1
clone size: .
J gene: TRBJ1-2
CDR3 protein: CATTGAEGLSYGYTF
CDR3 DNA: TGTGCCACTACAGGGGCGGAAGGGTTAAGCTATGGCTACACCTTC

V gene: TRBV28
D gene: .
clone size: .
J gene: TRBJ2-7
CDR3 protein: CASAADYDEQYF
CDR3 DNA: TGTGCCAGCGCAGCAGACTACGATGAGCAGTACTTC

V gene: TRBV7-2
D gene: TRBD1
clone size: .
J gene: TRBJ2-7
CDR3 protein: CASSPGKQGSHEQYF
CDR3 DNA: TGTGCCAGCAGCCCAGGGAAACAGGGGTCCCACGAGCAGTACTTC

V gene: TRBV13
D gene: .
clone size: few
J gene: TRBJ1-4
CDR3 protein: CASTIARSGEKLFF
CDR3 DNA: TGTGCCAGCACCATAGCGAGGTCTGGGGAAAAACTGTTTTTT

V gene: TRBV5-6
D gene: .
clone size: .
J gene: TRBJ2-3
CDR3 protein: CASSLGWPPRTDTQYF
CDR3 DNA: TGTGCCAGCAGCTTGGGCTGGCCCCCCCGCACAGATACGCAGTATTTT

V gene: TRBV27
D gene: .
clone size: .
J gene: TRBJ1-2
CDR3 protein: CASSREGYYGYTF
CDR3 DNA: TGTGCCAGCAGTCGGGAGGGCTACTATGGCTACACCTTC

V gene: TRBV15
D gene: TRBD1
clone size: .
J gene: TRBJ1-2
CDR3 protein: CATSREAPKTGLGGGYTF
CDR3 DNA: TGTGCCACCAGCAGAGAGGCCCCCAAGACAGGGCTAGGCGGTGGCTACACCTTC

V gene: TRBV5-1
D gene: .
clone size: .
J gene: TRBJ2-6
CDR3 protein: CASSPKPDRPMDSGANVLTF
CDR3 DNA: TGCGCCAGCAGCCCCAAACCCGACAGGCCCATGGACTCTGGGGCCAACGTCCTGACTTTC

V gene: TRBV5-4
D gene: .
clone size: .
J gene: TRBJ1-2
CDR3 protein: CASSLRQTGYTF
CDR3 DNA: TGTGCCAGCAGCCTCCGACAGACTGGCTACACCTTC

V gene: TRBV6-5
D gene: TRBD1
clone size: .
J gene: TRBJ1-2
CDR3 protein: CASRARQGLYGYTF
CDR3 DNA: TGTGCCAGCAGAGCTAGACAGGGCTTATATGGCTACACCTTC

V gene: TRBV25-1
D gene: TRBD2
clone size: .
J gene: TRBJ2-5
CDR3 protein: CASSESPTSGETQYF
CDR3 DNA: TGTGCCAGCAGTGAATCTCCGACTAGCGGAGAGACCCAGTACTTC

V gene: TRBV9
D gene: TRBD1
clone size: .
J gene: TRBJ1-2
CDR3 protein: CASSVSVDRGWSGANYGYTF
CDR3 DNA: TGTGCCAGCAGCGTATCCGTCGACAGGGGTTGGTCGGGGGCTAACTATGGCTACACCTTC

V gene: TRBV18
D gene: .
clone size: .
J gene: TRBJ2-7
CDR3 protein: CASSVDSGAYEQYF
CDR3 DNA: TGTGCCAGCTCGGTCGACTCGGGAGCCTACGAGCAGTACTTC

V gene: TRBV6-5
D gene: TRBD2
clone size: few
J gene: TRBJ2-1
CDR3 protein: CASSYLGRGGNEQFF
CDR3 DNA: TGTGCCAGCAGTTACCTGGGGCGGGGGGGAAATGAGCAGTTCTTC

V gene: TRBV11-2
D gene: TRBD1
clone size: once
J gene: TRBJ2-5
CDR3 protein: CASSGRTDRGPETQYF
CDR3 DNA: TGTGCCAGCAGCGGTAGGACGGACAGGGGCCCAGAGACCCAGTACTTC

V gene: TRBV7-9
D gene: .
clone size: .
J gene: TRBJ1-2
CDR3 protein: CASSLAPPVEGYTF
CDR3 DNA: TGTGCCAGCAGCTTAGCCCCGCCGGTGGAGGGCTACACCTTC

V gene: TRBV4-1
D gene: .
clone size: .
J gene: TRBJ1-2
CDR3 protein: CASSQVVRGYGYTF
CDR3 DNA: TGCGCCAGCAGCCAAGTAGTAAGAGGCTATGGCTACACCTTC

V gene: TRBV4-1
D gene: .
clone size: few
J gene: TRBJ2-7
CDR3 protein: CASSQTVSGPYEQYF
CDR3 DNA: TGCGCCAGCAGCCAAACCGTGTCAGGGCCCTACGAGCAGTACTTC

V gene: TRBV12-5
D gene: TRBD2
clone size: .
J gene: TRBJ2-7
CDR3 protein: CASGTTAGTSGLKPQNEQYF
CDR3 DNA: TGTGCTAGTGGGACAACCGCCGGGACTAGCGGGTTGAAACCACAGAACGAGCAGTACTTC

V gene: TRBV6-1
D gene: TRBD1
clone size: .
J gene: TRBJ2-5
CDR3 protein: CASSWTGRETQYF
CDR3 DNA: TGTGCCAGCAGCTGGACAGGGCGAGAGACCCAGTACTTC

V gene: TRBV7-3
D gene: TRBD1
clone size: .
J gene: TRBJ1-2
CDR3 protein: CASRNSDRGEGYTF
CDR3 DNA: TGTGCCAGCAGAAACTCTGACAGGGGCGAAGGCTACACCTTC

V gene: TRBV6-1
D gene: .
clone size: .
J gene: TRBJ2-2
CDR3 protein: CASSDRPRLVPGELFF
CDR3 DNA: TGTGCCAGCAGTGATCGACCGCGGCTTGTCCCGGGGGAGCTGTTTTTT

V gene: TRBV25-1
D gene: .
clone size: .
J gene: TRBJ1-2
CDR3 protein: CASRLWGGVGYGYTF
CDR3 DNA: TGTGCCAGCAGATTATGGGGGGGGGTTGGCTATGGCTACACCTTC

V gene: TRBV7-2
D gene: TRBD1
clone size: .
J gene: TRBJ2-7
CDR3 protein: CASSLAGQGPYEQYF
CDR3 DNA: TGTGCCAGCAGCTTAGCGGGACAGGGGCCCTACGAGCAGTACTTC

V gene: TRBV2
D gene: .
clone size: .
J gene: TRBJ1-2
CDR3 protein: CASSESGPVQGGLIYYGYTF
CDR3 DNA: TGTGCCAGCAGTGAATCGGGTCCGGTTCAGGGAGGCCTAATATACTATGGCTACACCTTC

V gene: TRBV9
D gene: .
clone size: .
J gene: TRBJ1-6
CDR3 protein: CASSSNPLSSPLHF
CDR3 DNA: TGTGCCAGCAGCTCAAACCCTCTAAGTTCACCCCTCCACTTT

V gene: TRBV6-6
D gene: TRBD1
clone size: .
J gene: TRBJ1-2
CDR3 protein: CASSPRAGTAYGYTF
CDR3 DNA: TGTGCCAGCAGTCCCAGGGCCGGGACAGCCTATGGCTACACCTTC

V gene: TRBV2
D gene: TRBD2
clone size: .
J gene: TRBJ2-3
CDR3 protein: CASPSGTSGGTDTQYF
CDR3 DNA: TGTGCCAGCCCCTCAGGTACGAGCGGGGGCACAGATACGCAGTATTTT

V gene: TRBV10-1
D gene: .
clone size: once
J gene: TRBJ2-2
CDR3 protein: CASSGASGAAGELFF
CDR3 DNA: TGCGCCAGCAGTGGGGCTTCGGGAGCAGCCGGGGAGCTGTTTTTT

V gene: TRBV5-1
D gene: TRBD1
clone size: once
J gene: TRBJ2-3
CDR3 protein: CASSLPPRDSRFTPDTQYF
CDR3 DNA: TGCGCCAGCAGCTTACCTCCCCGGGACAGTCGATTCACGCCAGATACGCAGTATTTT

V gene: TRBV5-6
D gene: TRBD2
clone size: .
J gene: TRBJ2-6
CDR3 protein: CASSTLAGGSGANVLTF
CDR3 DNA: TGTGCCAGCAGCACCCTAGCGGGGGGCTCTGGGGCCAACGTCCTGACTTTC

V gene: TRBV25-1
D gene: .
clone size: once
J gene: TRBJ1-1
CDR3 protein: CASSPSRGARTEAFF
CDR3 DNA: TGTGCCAGCAGTCCATCCCGGGGGGCGAGGACTGAAGCTTTCTTT

V gene: TRBV10-1
D gene: TRBD1
clone size: .
J gene: TRBJ2-2
CDR3 protein: CASSNLGTGGSYTGELFF
CDR3 DNA: TGCGCCAGCAGCAATCTAGGGACAGGGGGCTCGTACACCGGGGAGCTGTTTTTT

V gene: TRBV18
D gene: .
clone size: once
J gene: TRBJ1-2
CDR3 protein: CASSLPLGTPAGGYTF
CDR3 DNA: TGTGCCAGCTCACTCCCGCTGGGGACGCCGGCGGGGGGCTACACCTTC

V gene: TRBV28
D gene: .
clone size: .
J gene: TRBJ1-1
CDR3 protein: CASSLRLRGKTEAFF
CDR3 DNA: TGTGCCAGCAGTTTACGTCTCAGGGGTAAAACTGAAGCTTTCTTT

V gene: TRBV4-3
D gene: .
clone size: .
J gene: TRBJ2-7
CDR3 protein: CASSQDRAGALYEQYF
CDR3 DNA: TGCGCCAGCAGCCAAGATCGGGCAGGGGCCCTCTACGAGCAGTACTTC

V gene: TRBV5-1
D gene: TRBD1
clone size: few
J gene: TRBJ2-7
CDR3 protein: CASSLAGNQGVYEQYF
CDR3 DNA: TGCGCCAGCAGCTTGGCCGGTAACCAGGGGGTGTACGAGCAGTACTTC

V gene: TRBV28
D gene: TRBD2
clone size: .
J gene: TRBJ2-2
CDR3 protein: CASSLWRGGEGELFF
CDR3 DNA: TGTGCCAGCAGTTTATGGCGGGGGGGCGAAGGGGAGCTGTTTTTT

V gene: TRBV19
D gene: TRBD1
clone size: .
J gene: TRBJ1-5
CDR3 protein: CASVDRPTVSNQPQHF
CDR3 DNA: TGTGCCAGCGTGGACAGGCCCACGGTGAGCAATCAGCCCCAGCATTTT

V gene: TRBV10-1
D gene: .
clone size: .
J gene: TRBJ2-1
CDR3 protein: CASSERSGIDEQFF
CDR3 DNA: TGCGCCAGCAGTGAGAGATCAGGGATCGATGAGCAGTTCTTC

V gene: TRBV29-1
D gene: TRBD1
clone size: .
J gene: TRBJ1-1
CDR3 protein: CSVGRGRKTEAFF
CDR3 DNA: TGCAGCGTTGGCAGGGGGCGAAAAACTGAAGCTTTCTTT